This T cell receptor beta chain was found in a study of T cell responses to AZD1222 COVID-19 vaccine. The assay was immunoSEQ multiplex PCR, and TCRdb's table has in-frame clones only and misses some. The sample shows under 200,000 clones, more than 75% of them seen only once. Trimming at V came to 0 bases and at J to 5 bases, leaving 1 base not matched to a gene. CDR1 and CDR2 (germline): SGHTA, FQGNSA. The CDR3 consists of 14 residues. Here the sequenced sample was peripheral blood, taken on day 0 of MenACWY control vaccination. This TCR derives from an adult in good health. This chain links TRBV7-2 with TRBJ2-3, with 8 bases identical to TRBD2. CDR3 region: CASSLALAGDTQYF. In nucleotides, the CDR3 is TGTGCCAGCAGCTTAGCGCTAGCGGGAGATACGCAGTATTTT.